Presented here are 2 T cell receptor beta chains from one specimen sequenced in a study of T cell changes during pregnancy in multiple sclerosis. Data came from immunoSEQ multiplex PCR; TCRdb stores just in-frame clones and leaves some out. This sample has under 65,000 clones, with around 90% found just once. Sequencing used peripheral blood, obtained in the second trimester of pregnancy. The receptors were sampled from a female donor with multiple sclerosis, enrolled in a pregnancy study.

V and J are TRBV25-1 and TRBJ2-2; TRBD1 aligns across 7 bases. The J segment lost 8 bases and the V segment lost 7 bases, leaving 4 bases of the junction unmatched. Germline loops: CDR1 MGHDK, CDR2 SYGVNS. The CDR3 covers 12 residues. This chain's CDR3 is CASNDRAGELFF. CDR3 coding DNA: TGTGCCAGCAACGACAGGGCTGGGGAGCTGTTTTTT. The full variable domain, with the rest looked up from reference TRBV25-1 and TRBJ2-2, is EADIYQTPRYLVIGTGKKITLECSQTMGHDKMYWYQQDPGMELHLIHYSYGVNSTEKGDLSSESTVSRIRTEHFPLTLESARPSHTSQYLCASNDRAGELFFGEGSRLTVL.

This sequence joins TRBV6-1 and TRBJ2-2, with 7 bases fitting TRBD1. Germline CDR1 reads MNHNS; CDR2 reads SASEGT. V lost 0 bases to trimming and J lost 4 bases; unmatched junction nucleotides: 8. The CDR3 length is 17 residues. The DNA for the CDR3 is TGTGCCAGCAGTGAAGCGGATCAGGGGGTCGGCACCGGGGAGCTGTTTTTT. Translating it yields CASSEADQGVGTGELFF.